This T cell receptor (beta chain) derives from a study of response to subunit inactivated influenza vaccine (dated by TCRdb to about 2018). Broadly, across the study: The study used deep quantitative T cell receptor repertoire profiling to track responses to a trivalent subunit inactivated influenza vaccine.

Receptor amplification or capture employed RT-PCR. Sequencing was performed on an Illumina HiSeq 2500. The public reads were quality trimmed at Q25 with fastp and then assembled into clones with MiXCR by TCRdb, keeping productive beta chains. Identical CDR3 protein sequences are pooled into one entry, listed with their most common genes and DNA. Within this sample are almost 250,000 distinct CDR3 sequences, with more than 9% of them counted one time only. Clones ranked in the top ten supply approximately 8.4% of the sample. The paper's findings and limits, for the study overall: The authors suggested that each seasonal influenza vaccination may recruit only a limited number of new T cells.

This clonotype came up a few times. No antigen is known for it. Base qualities are not provided; no much larger clone lies one nucleotide away. V is shortened by 3 bases, J by 3 bases, and the region joining them spans 9 bases. CDR1 LGHNA and CDR2 YSLEER were looked up in the germline V gene. Measured from the cysteine to the phenylalanine, the CDR3 is 13 residues long. Just CDR3 DNA is preserved here, 39 bases in frame from base 1. The chain employs TRBV4-3 and TRBJ2-7; TRBD2 is perhaps the D gene, given 5 matching bases. The receptor's source is a man in his forties or fifties who received an inactivated influenza vaccine. Donor details come from another sample of the same person, matched by shared clones. The sample here was non-naive T cells sorted from PBMCs, taken approximately 15 days before vaccination. This specimen's cell subset or site label, per the study, means: memory T cell fraction. The DNA reads as follows: TGCGCCAGCAGCCAGGCACTAGGCTACGAGCAGTACTTC. Its protein reads: CASSQALGYEQYF.